This T cell receptor beta chain was recorded in a study of T cell responses to AZD1222 COVID-19 vaccine. Study observations and caveats: Once two AZD1222 doses were given, Spike-specific TCR breadth and depth went up. Females outnumbered males among donors, who were mostly white British; clonal diversity was possibly underestimated. No repertoire was sampled before or during the peak T cell response, only after it.

A remark on this clone: As yet, its antigen is unknown.

TCRdb's table, derived via immunoSEQ multiplex PCR, lists solely in-frame clones and lacks some. Among more than 120,000 clones listed, roughly 84% were seen once. The sample here was peripheral blood, taken 28 days after the second AZD1222 dose. The source of this sequence is an adult who received the AZD1222 COVID-19 vaccine.

CDR3 nucleotides: TGTGCCAGCAGCTTATTGGGGGAGCGTGTCTATGGCTACACCTTC. Protein sequence: CASSLLGERVYGYTF. This chain uses TRBV7-9 with TRBJ1-2; D might be TRBD1 (5 bases). The CDR3 totals 15 residues. Germline V lookup: CDR1 SEHNR, CDR2 FQNEAQ (reference sequence). Trimming stripped 2 bases from V and 4 bases from J, with 14 bases between.